The entry that follows covers one TCR beta chain sequence. This table comes from immunoSEQ multiplex PCR, and its TCRdb copy is limited to in-frame clones, with some not included. The sample has 190,000 or so clones; around 93% are singletons. These data belong to a study of control samples from healthy donors and cancer patients. V shed 3 bases, J shed 4 bases, and the junction held 9 bases outside the gene matches. Germline CDR1 SQVTM, CDR2 ANQGSEA. The CDR3 consists of 15 residues. The gene calls are TRBV29-1 and TRBJ2-1; 7 bases fit TRBD1. The sequenced sample consisted of blood. The sequence derives from a man between 18 and 29 years old in good health. This CDR3 reads CSVDTGQGDYNEQFF. For the CDR3, the DNA is TGCAGCGTTGATACCGGGCAGGGGGATTACAATGAGCAGTTCTTC.